Below, 15 T cell receptor beta chains from the same sample are listed, as sequenced in a study of memory CD4+ T cells and cytomegalovirus serostatus. The sort gate was single viable CD3+CD4+CD8-CD45RO+ cells for memory CD4+ T cells. The protocol was immunoSEQ multiplex PCR, while the TCRdb copy is restricted to in-frame clones and leaves out a portion. Of about 42,000 clones in the sample, 65% to 85% are singletons; the top ten hold around 0.5%. The sequenced material came from memory CD4+ T cells from blood. The source is an adult in good health and CMV-seronegative.

This rearrangement joins TRBV27 to TRBJ1-6; D is perhaps TRBD1 (5 bases). Trimming took 4 bases from V and 4 from J, leaving 11 bases between them. Germline assignment: CDR1 MNHEY and CDR2 SMNVEV (reference sequence). The CDR3 runs to 15 residues. CDR3 in DNA: TGTGCCAGCAGTTCGGAACAGGCGTATAATTCACCCCTCCACTTT. The encoded protein is CASSSEQAYNSPLHF.

This clone was observed a handful of times. The chain has TRBV7-8 and TRBJ2-1, with 12 nucleotides matching TRBD2. Germline V gene sequence: CDR1 SGHVS, CDR2 FQNEAQ. CDR3 length: 16 residues. V shed 5 bases and J 7 bases; nucleotides not matched to a gene: 9. The CDR3 is CASSPELAGGWNEQFF. As DNA, the CDR3 is TGTGCCAGCAGCCCCGAACTAGCGGGGGGTTGGAATGAGCAGTTCTTC.

The rearrangement links TRBV5-6 to TRBJ1-3; perhaps TRBD1 as D (5 bases). The CDR3 consists of 14 residues. Looked up from germline, CDR1 is SGHDT and CDR2 is YYEEEE. V was cut by 2 bases and J by 4 bases, with 10 bases left in between. This CDR3 is CASSFTHRGNTIYF. In DNA, the CDR3 is TGTGCCAGCAGCTTTACTCACAGGGGAAACACCATATATTTT.

The CDR3: CASSARGVDRTEAFF. The CDR3 nucleotides read TGTGCCAGCAGCGCCCGCGGGGTTGATAGAACTGAAGCTTTCTTT. V gene TRBV5-4 combines with J gene TRBJ1-1; no clear D gene. This CDR3 is 15 amino acids long. V lost 4 bases, J lost 5 bases, and 18 bases lay in between. Germline CDR1 reads SGHNT; CDR2 reads YYREEE (reference sequence). Filled out from reference TRBV5-4 and TRBJ1-1, the complete variable domain reads ETGVTQSPTHLIKTRGQQVTLRCSSQSGHNTVSWYQQALGQGPQFIFQYYREEENGRGNFPPRFSGLQFPNYSSELNVNALELDDSALYLCASSARGVDRTEAFFGQGTRLTVV.

The V gene is TRBV2, the J gene TRBJ1-2; D remains unclear. This CDR3 has 14 amino acids. Germline CDR1 reads SNHLY; CDR2 reads FYNNEI. The V and J ends lost 4 bases and 4 bases respectively, with 13 bases between them. The CDR3 DNA follows: TGTGCCAGCAGTGTTGTCATACAAGGCTATGGCTACACCTTC. It codes for CASSVVIQGYGYTF.

A few counts support this clone. This chain uses TRBV27 with TRBJ2-7, with a weak D call TRBD1 (6 bases). V lost 6 bases to trimming and J lost 0 bases, with 15 bases between them. CDR1 MNHEY and CDR2 SMNVEV come from the germline V gene (reference sequence). The CDR3 loop spans 15 amino acids. The CDR3, as DNA: TGTGCCAGCAGCCGGGGTTGGGACAACTCCTACGAGCAGTACTTC. Translation gives CASSRGWDNSYEQYF.

V is TRBV4-1 and J is TRBJ1-1; D is undetermined. From germline, CDR1 is MGHRA and CDR2 YSYEKL. The CDR3 has 14 residues. The V end was cut by 6 bases, the J end by 0 bases, with 11 bases between. The CDR3 region has the DNA TGCGCCAGCAGGCCTGATGAAGTGAACACTGAAGCTTTCTTT. Encoded protein: CASRPDEVNTEAFF.

Here the CDR3 reads CSARRQGVGTGELFF. The CDR3 DNA is TGCAGCGCTCGGCGACAGGGGGTGGGCACCGGGGAGCTGTTTTTT. The V and J genes are TRBV29-1 and TRBJ2-2, with 9 nucleotides matching TRBD1. Germline CDR1 reads SQVTM; CDR2 reads ANQGSEA. Trimming removed 7 bases from V and 4 bases from J; junction bases left unmatched: 10. The CDR3 runs 15 residues.

The V call is TRBV5-1, the J call TRBJ1-3, with D unresolved. The CDR3 loop spans 17 amino acids. Trimming took 4 bases from V and 0 from J, leaving 17 bases between them. Germline CDR1 reads SGHRS; CDR2 reads YFSETQ. The CDR3 protein is CASSPRGLQISGNTIYF. In DNA form, the CDR3 reads TGCGCCAGCAGCCCAAGAGGGTTACAGATCTCTGGAAACACCATATATTTT.

In this sample, this clone turned up once. The chain couples TRBV6-5 to TRBJ2-7, with 10 bases fitting TRBD2. CDR1 and CDR2 from the germline V gene are MNHEY and SVGAGI. V gave up 6 bases and J gave up 2 bases; unmatched junction bases: 1. The CDR3 contains 13 residues. The CDR3 loop reads CASRLAGTYEQYF. The DNA for the CDR3 is TGTGCCAGCAGACTAGCGGGGACCTACGAGCAGTACTTC.

The chain couples TRBV10-3 to TRBJ1-1; tentative D call: TRBD1 (5 bases). CDR3 length equals 14 residues. Germline V CDR1 and CDR2: ENHRY, SYGVKD. Trimming took off 6 bases at V and 1 base at J, with 12 bases between the two ends. The CDR3 region is CAIRGEGTNTEAFF. As DNA, the CDR3 is TGTGCCATCAGGGGGGAAGGGACGAACACTGAAGCTTTCTTT.

J is TRBJ2-4 and V is TRBV27; D may match TRBD1 or TRBD2 (5 bases each). The CDR3 is made up of 15 amino acids. The germline V gene encodes CDR1 MNHEY and CDR2 SMNVEV (reference sequence). V was trimmed by 6 bases and J by 5 bases, leaving 17 bases between them. The CDR3 DNA reads as TGTGCCAGCAGCTTCTCCCCGGGACGTCAAAACATTCAGTACTTC. Residues: CASSFSPGRQNIQYF.

The V gene is TRBV5-1, the J gene TRBJ2-2; no clear D. Germline V gene lookup returns CDR1 SGHRS and CDR2 YFSETQ. CDR3 length: 14 residues. Trimming removed 0 bases at V and 6 bases at J, with 9 bases between. The CDR3 coding sequence is TGCGCCAGCAGCTTGGCAGTAGTCTCCGGGGAGCTGTTTTTT. This gives the protein CASSLAVVSGELFF.

This clone was recorded a few times. This chain connects TRBV4-2 to TRBJ1-1, with D perhaps TRBD1 (6 bases). Trimming pared 0 bases from V and 6 bases from J, leaving 14 bases between. Germline V gives CDR1 LGHNA, CDR2 YNFKEQ. The CDR3 length is 15 residues. CDR3 nucleotides: TGTGCCAGCAGCCAAGAAATAGGGGGAAACTCTGAAGCTTTCTTT. It encodes CASSQEIGGNSEAFF.

The J gene is TRBJ1-5, the V gene TRBV28; perhaps TRBD1 as D (5 bases). V lost 6 bases and J 2 bases, leaving 11 bases between the germline ends. Per the germline V gene, CDR1 is MDHEN and CDR2 is SYDVKM. The CDR3 covers 14 residues. The CDR3 DNA sequence: TGTGCCAGCAGCCCTGGAGGGGGCAATCAGCCCCAGCATTTT. Encoded protein: CASSPGGGNQPQHF.